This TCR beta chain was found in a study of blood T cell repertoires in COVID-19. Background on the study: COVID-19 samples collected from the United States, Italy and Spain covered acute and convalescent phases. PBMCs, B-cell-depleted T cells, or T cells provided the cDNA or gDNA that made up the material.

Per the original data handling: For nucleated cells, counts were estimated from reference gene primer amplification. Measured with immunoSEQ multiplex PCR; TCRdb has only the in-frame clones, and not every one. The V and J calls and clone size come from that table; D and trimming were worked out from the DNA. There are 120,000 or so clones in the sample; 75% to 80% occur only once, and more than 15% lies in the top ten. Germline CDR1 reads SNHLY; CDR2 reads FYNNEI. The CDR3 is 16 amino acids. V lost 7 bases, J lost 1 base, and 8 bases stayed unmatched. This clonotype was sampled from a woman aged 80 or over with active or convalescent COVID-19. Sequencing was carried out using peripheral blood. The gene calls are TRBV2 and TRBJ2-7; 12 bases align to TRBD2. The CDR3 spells CASTPTSGSTSYEQYF. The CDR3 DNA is TGTGCCAGCACGCCGACTAGCGGGAGCACTTCCTACGAGCAGTACTTC.